The 15 T cell receptor beta chains presented below share a single source sample, sequenced in a study of T cell responses to AZD1222 COVID-19 vaccine. Clones were sequenced by immunoSEQ multiplex PCR, and TCRdb holds only the in-frame ones, with some missing. This sample has fewer than 120,000 clones; less than 95% occur once, and the top ten carry over 6.5%. This specimen consisted of peripheral blood, obtained on day 0 of AZD1222 vaccination. These receptors came from an adult in good health.

The V gene is TRBV19, the J gene TRBJ2-7, with 7 bases fitting TRBD1. The CDR3 totals 14 residues. The V gene end was trimmed by 3 bases and the J gene end by 3 bases; junction bases not matched to a gene: 5. Germline V gives CDR1 LNHDA, CDR2 SQIVND (reference sequence). Here the CDR3 DNA reads TGTGCCAGTAGTATTCAGACAGGGTTCTACGAGCAGTACTTC. This translates into CASSIQTGFYEQYF.

This clone has a single count. The chain couples TRBV2 to TRBJ1-2, with a possible D match to TRBD1 (5 bases). The ends were cut back, 7 bases at V and 0 bases at J, with 9 bases in the middle. The germline V gene encodes CDR1 SNHLY and CDR2 FYNNEI. The CDR3 is 13 residues long. The CDR3: CASKTDTNYGYTF. CDR3 DNA: TGTGCCAGCAAGACAGACACTAACTATGGCTACACCTTC.

The genes are TRBV6-1 and TRBJ2-2; a weak D match, TRBD2 (7 bases). The germline V gene has CDR1 MNHNS and CDR2 SASEGT. The CDR3 is 15 amino acids. Trimming took off 0 bases at V and 7 bases at J, with 12 bases between the two ends. CDR3 sequence: CASSEAGGRLGELFF. In DNA form, the CDR3 reads TGTGCCAGCAGTGAAGCGGGGGGGCGGCTCGGGGAGCTGTTTTTT.

The rearrangement joins TRBV5-6 to TRBJ1-6; D remains ambiguous. CDR3 length equals 14 residues. V shed 5 bases and J shed 8 bases, with 14 bases lying between them. The germline gives CDR1 SGHDT, CDR2 YYEEEE. CDR3 sequence (DNA): TGTGCCAGCAGGGGAAGGGAGGCGGATTCACCCCTCCACTTT. Amino acids: CASRGREADSPLHF.

The J gene is TRBJ1-6, the V gene TRBV19, with 10 bases that match TRBD1. This CDR3 comprises 15 residues. V shed 5 bases and J 5 bases; nucleotides not matched to a gene: 3. Germline CDR1 reads LNHDA; CDR2 reads SQIVND (reference sequence). In DNA form, the CDR3 reads TGTGCCAGTAGTGACAGGGGGCAAAATAATTCACCCCTCCACTTT. It is translated as CASSDRGQNNSPLHF.

The chain is built from TRBV6-1 and TRBJ1-5, with a tentative D call TRBD1 (6 bases). Trimming pared 2 bases from V and 0 bases from J, leaving 17 bases between. The CDR3 totals 18 residues. CDR1 is MNHNS, CDR2 SASEGT, per germline. CDR3 loop: CASSEQGRGRYSNQPQHF. DNA of the CDR3: TGTGCCAGCAGTGAACAGGGGAGGGGTAGGTATAGCAATCAGCCCCAGCATTTT.

The chain couples TRBV6-5 to TRBJ2-3; D not certain. The CDR3 runs 12 residues. Trimming cost V 8 bases and J 3 bases, with 9 bases left between them. Germline V gene data show CDR1 as MNHEY and CDR2 as SVGAGI. The CDR3 region is CASGDGTDTQYF. CDR3 sequence (DNA): TGTGCCAGCGGGGATGGGACAGATACGCAGTATTTT.

The J gene is TRBJ1-4, the V gene TRBV5-1; D call uncertain. The CDR3 has 15 residues. The germline V gene has CDR1 SGHRS and CDR2 YFSETQ. V was shortened by 0 bases and J by 7 bases, with 13 bases between the two germline ends. CDR3 residues: CASSLEGVGSEKLFF. The CDR3 DNA is TGCGCCAGCAGCTTGGAGGGAGTCGGGAGTGAAAAACTGTTTTTT.

This chain uses TRBV27 with TRBJ2-2; D might be TRBD1 (5 bases). The germline V and J ends were trimmed by 7 bases and 3 bases, with 9 bases remaining between them. CDR3 size: 13 residues. Germline loops: CDR1 MNHEY, CDR2 SMNVEV (reference sequence). CDR3 amino acids: CASTTGYTGELFF. DNA for the CDR3: TGTGCCAGCACAACAGGTTACACCGGGGAGCTGTTTTTT.

J is TRBJ1-2 and V is TRBV24-1, with a tentative D call TRBD1 (5 bases). The CDR3 contains 12 residues. Germline values: CDR1 KGHDR, CDR2 SFDVKD. V lost 6 bases to trimming and J lost 6 bases, with 10 bases between them. The CDR3 sequence is CATSMTDHGYTF. The DNA of the CDR3 is TGTGCCACCAGTATGACAGACCATGGCTACACCTTC.

The rearrangement joins TRBV20-1 to TRBJ2-3; D not resolved. CDR3 length: 10 amino acids. Germline CDR1 is DFQATT and CDR2 is SNEGSKA (reference sequence). The V end was cut by 6 bases, the J end by 6 bases, with 7 bases between. CDR3 loop: CSASMDTQYF. CDR3 bases: TGCAGTGCCAGCATGGATACGCAGTATTTT.

The V call is TRBV27, the J call TRBJ1-3; D is unresolved. This CDR3 has 15 residues. The V gene lost 2 bases and the J gene lost 6 bases, with 14 bases spanning the gap. Germline V gene data show CDR1 as MNHEY and CDR2 as SMNVEV (reference sequence). CDR3 region: CASSLRAEGLNTIYF. The CDR3 region has the DNA TGTGCCAGCAGTTTAAGGGCAGAGGGTTTAAACACCATATATTTT.

V usage is TRBV19 and J usage is TRBJ2-3; D may be TRBD2 (6 bases). Trimming cost V 8 bases and J 4 bases, with 19 bases left between them. The CDR3 length is 15 residues. Germline V lookup: CDR1 LNHDA, CDR2 SQIVND (reference sequence). CDR3: CASQPAGGHADTQYF. The CDR3 nucleotides are TGTGCCAGTCAGCCCGCCGGGGGTCACGCAGATACGCAGTATTTT.

The chain recombines TRBV19 with TRBJ1-5; no definite D call. V lost 5 bases, J lost 5 bases, and 10 bases lay in between. The CDR3 runs to 13 residues. Germline values: CDR1 LNHDA, CDR2 SQIVND (reference sequence). In DNA, the CDR3 is TGTGCCAGTAGTTTGAGACAAGATCAGCCCCAGCATTTT. Amino acids: CASSLRQDQPQHF.

V and J are TRBV19 and TRBJ1-2; no clear D gene. From germline, CDR1 is LNHDA and CDR2 SQIVND (reference sequence). The V and J ends lost 7 bases and 4 bases respectively, with 19 bases between them. CDR3 size: 15 residues. As DNA, the CDR3 is TGTGCCAGTATCCCTAAAGCACGACAACTCTATGGCTACACCTTC. Amino acids: CASIPKARQLYGYTF.